This T cell receptor (beta chain) was captured by sequencing in a study of blood T cell repertoires in COVID-19. Study overall: There were acute and convalescent COVID-19 samples, and they came from the United States, Italy and Spain.

The assay was immunoSEQ multiplex PCR, and TCRdb's table has in-frame clones only and misses some. The sample shows approximately 120,000 clones, around 86% of them seen only once. This CDR3 contains 18 residues. CDR1 and CDR2 from the germline V gene are LNHNV and YYDKDF (reference sequence). V shed 5 bases and J 0 bases; nucleotides not matched to a gene: 9. The clonotype was recovered from an elderly woman with acute or convalescent COVID-19. This chain connects TRBV15 to TRBJ1-5; 11 nucleotides match TRBD1. Sequencing used peripheral blood. The CDR3 DNA sequence: TGTGCCACCAGCGCGTGGGACAGGGGGGGGTCTAGCAATCAGCCCCAGCATTTT. The encoded protein is CATSAWDRGGSSNQPQHF.